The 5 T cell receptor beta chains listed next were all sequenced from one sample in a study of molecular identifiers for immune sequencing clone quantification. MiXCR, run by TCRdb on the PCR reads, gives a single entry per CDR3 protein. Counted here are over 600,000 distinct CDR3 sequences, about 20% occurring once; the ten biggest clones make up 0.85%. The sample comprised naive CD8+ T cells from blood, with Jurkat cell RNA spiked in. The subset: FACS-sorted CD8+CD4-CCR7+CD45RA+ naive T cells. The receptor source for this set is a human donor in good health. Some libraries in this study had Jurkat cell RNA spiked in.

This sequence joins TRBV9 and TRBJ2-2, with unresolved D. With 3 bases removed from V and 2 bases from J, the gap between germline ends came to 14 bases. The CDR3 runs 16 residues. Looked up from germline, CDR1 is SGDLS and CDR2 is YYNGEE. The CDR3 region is CASSAKTSSNTGELFF. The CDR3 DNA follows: TGTGCCAGCAGCGCCAAAACGTCGAGTAACACCGGGGAGCTGTTTTTT.

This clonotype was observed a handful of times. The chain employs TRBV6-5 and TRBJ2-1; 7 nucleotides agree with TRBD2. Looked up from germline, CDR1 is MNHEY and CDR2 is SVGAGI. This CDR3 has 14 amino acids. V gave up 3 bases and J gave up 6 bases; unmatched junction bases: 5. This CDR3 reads CASSYGGRSNEQFF. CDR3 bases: TGTGCCAGCAGTTATGGCGGGAGATCCAATGAGCAGTTCTTC.

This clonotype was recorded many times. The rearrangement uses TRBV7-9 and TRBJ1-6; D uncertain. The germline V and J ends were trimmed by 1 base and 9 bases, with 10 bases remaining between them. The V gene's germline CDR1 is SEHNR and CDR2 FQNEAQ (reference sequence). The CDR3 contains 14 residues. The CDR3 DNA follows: TGTGCCAGCAGCTTAGTCTTGGTTGGTTCACCCCTCCACTTT. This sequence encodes CASSLVLVGSPLHF.

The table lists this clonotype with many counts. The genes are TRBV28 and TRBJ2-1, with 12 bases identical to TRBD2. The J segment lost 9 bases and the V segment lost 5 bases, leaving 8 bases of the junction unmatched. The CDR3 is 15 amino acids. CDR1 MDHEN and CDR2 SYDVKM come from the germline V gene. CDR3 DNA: TGTGCCAGCAGTCAGACTAGCGGGAGCATGCGTGAGCAGTTCTTC. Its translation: CASSQTSGSMREQFF.

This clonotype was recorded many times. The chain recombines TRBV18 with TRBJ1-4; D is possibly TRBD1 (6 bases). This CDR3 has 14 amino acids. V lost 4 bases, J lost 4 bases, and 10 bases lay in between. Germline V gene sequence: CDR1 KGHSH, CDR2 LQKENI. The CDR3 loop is CASSLTGRNEKLFF. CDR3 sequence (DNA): TGTGCCAGCTCACTCACAGGGCGTAATGAAAAACTGTTTTTT.